The 31 T cell receptor beta chains reported below all come from one sample, sequenced in a study of technical replicates of blood from several donors. Assay used: immunoSEQ multiplex PCR; TCRdb lists only in-frame clones, some missing. The table lists 80,000 to 95,000 clones, about 92% of them singletons, with around 0.27% in the top ten. Sequencing was done on a sample of T cells isolated from PBMCs. All receptors derive from a human donor in good health.

The chain recombines TRBV5-1 with TRBJ2-7; 9 bases map to TRBD1. The V gene end was trimmed by 1 base and the J gene end by 2 bases; junction bases not matched to a gene: 4. In germline, CDR1 is SGHRS, CDR2 YFSETQ. CDR3 length: 15 residues. The CDR3 loop reads CASSLSTGGTYEQYF. CDR3 DNA: TGCGCCAGCAGCTTGTCGACAGGGGGAACCTACGAGCAGTACTTC.

In this sample, this clone turned up a few times. V is TRBV4-1 and J is TRBJ1-1; TRBD1 is a possible D gene (5 bases). Trimming pared 4 bases from V and 3 bases from J, leaving 18 bases between. The CDR3 has 16 amino acids. Germline V gene data show CDR1 as MGHRA and CDR2 as YSYEKL. CDR3 DNA: TGCGCCAGCAGCCTTGCTCCAGGGTTTGAGGACACTGAAGCTTTCTTT. It codes for CASSLAPGFEDTEAFF.

The chain is built from TRBV4-2 and TRBJ1-2; 12 bases align to TRBD1. Germline V gene data show CDR1 as LGHNA and CDR2 as YNFKEQ. Trimming at V came to 4 bases and at J to 8 bases, leaving 11 bases not matched to a gene. This CDR3 is 16 amino acids long. The DNA for the CDR3 is TGTGCCAGCAGCCGGGACAGGGGGCCCTCGACTAGGGGCTACACCTTC. Translation: CASSRDRGPSTRGYTF.

The V gene is TRBV18, the J gene TRBJ2-5, with D unresolved. The CDR3 totals 12 residues. Germline CDR1 reads KGHSH; CDR2 reads LQKENI. Trimming cost V 1 base and J 4 bases, with 4 bases left between them. The CDR3 is CASSPQRETQYF. CDR3 sequence (DNA): TGTGCCAGCTCACCACAGCGAGAGACCCAGTACTTC.

The CDR3, as DNA: TGTGCCAGCAGCTTAGAGGGGGGGAGCAATCAGCCCCAGCATTTT. This codes for CASSLEGGSNQPQHF. V is TRBV7-9 and J is TRBJ1-5, with a possible D match to TRBD1 (6 bases). This CDR3 comprises 15 residues. Germline CDR1 and CDR2: SEHNR and FQNEAQ (reference sequence). V shed 1 base and J shed 1 base, with 8 bases lying between them. Full variable domain (missing parts from reference TRBV7-9 and TRBJ1-5): DTGVSQNPRHKITKRGQNVTFRCDPISEHNRLYWYRQTLGQGPEFLTYFQNEAQLEKSRLLSDRFSAERPKGSFSTLEIQRTEQGDSAMYLCASSLEGGSNQPQHFGDGTRLSIL.

The V gene is TRBV4-1, the J gene TRBJ1-2, with a tentative D call TRBD1 (6 bases). The germline V and J ends were trimmed by 0 bases and 3 bases, with 11 bases remaining between them. Germline CDR1 is MGHRA and CDR2 is YSYEKL. The CDR3 loop spans 15 amino acids. The CDR3 DNA reads TGCGCCAGCAGCCAAGAGCCCAGGGGAGACTATGGCTACACCTTC. Its protein is CASSQEPRGDYGYTF.

The V and J genes are TRBV7-8 and TRBJ1-2; 7 positions match TRBD1. In germline, CDR1 is SGHVS, CDR2 FQNEAQ. Trimming removed 6 bases from V and 4 bases from J; junction bases left unmatched: 11. The CDR3 spans 15 residues. The CDR3 spells CASSLQGTSGYGYTF. Written as DNA, the CDR3 is TGTGCCAGCAGTTTACAGGGGACCTCTGGCTATGGCTACACCTTC.

This clone showed up just a few times. V and J are TRBV19 and TRBJ1-1, with TRBD1 matching over 7 bases. Looked up from germline, CDR1 is LNHDA and CDR2 is SQIVND (reference sequence). The V segment lost 5 bases and the J segment 7 bases; nucleotides outside the gene matches: 7. This CDR3 spans 13 amino acids. CDR3 sequence reads: CASSPLTGSEAFF. Here the CDR3 DNA reads TGTGCCAGTAGTCCCCTGACAGGGAGTGAAGCTTTCTTT. Full variable domain (missing parts from reference TRBV19 and TRBJ1-1): DGGITQSPKYLFRKEGQNVTLSCEQNLNHDAMYWYRQDPGQGLRLIYYSQIVNDFQKGDIAEGYSVSREKKESFPLTVTSAQKNPTAFYLCASSPLTGSEAFFGQGTRLTVV.

V gene TRBV9 combines with J gene TRBJ2-1; D perhaps matches TRBD1 (6 bases). From germline, CDR1 is SGDLS and CDR2 YYNGEE. The V end lost 3 bases, the J end lost 9 bases, and 7 bases lay between the germline ends. The CDR3 has 11 amino acids. The DNA of the CDR3 is TGTGCCAGCAGCGCCAGGGGTGAGCAGTTCTTC. It specifies CASSARGEQFF.

The CDR3 spells CASSLAGGQGYEQYF. The DNA for the CDR3 is TGTGCCAGCAGCTTAGCAGGGGGGCAGGGCTACGAGCAGTACTTC. J is TRBJ2-7 and V is TRBV11-2; a possible D gene is TRBD1 (7 bases). CDR1 is SGHAT, CDR2 FQNNGV, per germline. V lost 1 base to trimming and J lost 3 bases, with 13 bases between them. CDR3 length equals 15 residues. The complete variable domain, with remaining parts taken from reference TRBV11-2 and TRBJ2-7, reads EAGVAQSPRYKIIEKRQSVAFWCNPISGHATLYWYQQILGQGPKLLIQFQNNGVVDDSQLPKDRFSAERLKGVDSTLKIQPAKLEDSAVYLCASSLAGGQGYEQYFGPGTRLTVT.

This clone was detected once. The genes are TRBV6-1 and TRBJ1-2, with D maybe TRBD1 (5 bases). This CDR3 has 12 amino acids. In germline, CDR1 is MNHNS, CDR2 SASEGT. The V end lost 6 bases, the J end lost 4 bases, and 9 bases lay between the germline ends. DNA of the CDR3: TGTGCCAGCAGGACAGTTTCCTATGGCTACACCTTC. Amino acids: CASRTVSYGYTF.

The chain joins TRBV7-9 to TRBJ2-7; 10 bases map to TRBD1. The CDR3 totals 15 residues. Germline assignment: CDR1 SEHNR and CDR2 FQNEAQ (reference sequence). V shed 5 bases and J 6 bases; nucleotides not matched to a gene: 10. CDR3: CASSNTRDRGIEQYF. CDR3 DNA sequence: TGTGCCAGCAGCAATACTCGGGACAGGGGAATCGAGCAGTACTTC.

The chain joins TRBV19 to TRBJ2-7; D is perhaps TRBD1 (6 bases). V lost 5 bases to trimming and J lost 2 bases, with 13 bases between them. This CDR3 comprises 14 residues. Germline V CDR1 and CDR2: LNHDA, SQIVND (reference sequence). CDR3 in DNA: TGTGCCAGTAGTGTCCGGGACACAACCTACGAGCAGTACTTC. The encoded protein is CASSVRDTTYEQYF.

This sequence joins TRBV5-1 and TRBJ2-7, with D perhaps TRBD1 (7 bases). Germline CDR1 reads SGHRS; CDR2 reads YFSETQ. The V end was cut by 1 base, the J end by 3 bases, with 14 bases between. This CDR3 comprises 15 residues. CDR3 residues: CASSLKEGADYEQYF. The DNA of the CDR3 is TGCGCCAGCAGCTTGAAGGAGGGGGCGGACTACGAGCAGTACTTC.

The rearrangement uses TRBV19 and TRBJ2-4; perhaps TRBD1 as D (5 bases). V lost 1 base and J 0 bases, leaving 10 bases between the germline ends. The CDR3 extends over 16 amino acids. CDR1 LNHDA and CDR2 SQIVND come from the germline V gene (reference sequence). The chain's CDR3 is CASSIGQLVAKNIQYF. CDR3 nucleotide sequence: TGTGCCAGTAGTATAGGACAGTTAGTAGCCAAAAACATTCAGTACTTC. The variable domain in full, completed from reference TRBV19 and TRBJ2-4, reads DGGITQSPKYLFRKEGQNVTLSCEQNLNHDAMYWYRQDPGQGLRLIYYSQIVNDFQKGDIAEGYSVSREKKESFPLTVTSAQKNPTAFYLCASSIGQLVAKNIQYFGAGTRLSVL.

This rearrangement joins TRBV2 to TRBJ2-3; tentative D call: TRBD1 (6 bases). The CDR3 is 17 residues long. Per the germline V gene, CDR1 is SNHLY and CDR2 is FYNNEI. Trimming cost V 6 bases and J 0 bases, with 19 bases left between them. The CDR3 region has the DNA TGTGCCAGCAGGATACAACAGGGAATCTTTAGCACAGATACGCAGTATTTT. Amino acids: CASRIQQGIFSTDTQYF.

On this clone itself: One junction end disagrees with the germline gene, perhaps due to a read error. The chain employs TRBV7-9 and TRBJ2-1, with D perhaps matching TRBD2 (6 bases). From germline, CDR1 is SEHNR and CDR2 FQNEAQ (reference sequence). The CDR3 covers 15 residues. The CDR3 DNA reads TGTGCCAGCAGCGTAGCCGGGGGAGTTCTGAATGAGCAGTTCTTC. It encodes CASSVAGGVLNEQFF.

This chain uses TRBV11-2 with TRBJ2-1; D uncertain. This CDR3 is built from 15 residues. Germline values: CDR1 SGHAT, CDR2 FQNNGV. Trimming took off 1 base at V and 0 bases at J, with 7 bases between the two ends. DNA of the CDR3: TGTGCCAGCAGCTTAGCGGCGGACTCCTACAATGAGCAGTTCTTC. The encoded protein is CASSLAADSYNEQFF.

V and J are TRBV7-8 and TRBJ2-7; TRBD2 aligns across 8 bases. The CDR3 contains 12 residues. The germline V gene encodes CDR1 SGHVS and CDR2 FQNEAQ. V lost 4 bases and J lost 4; bases outside the gene matches: 0. The CDR3 DNA reads TGTGCCAGCAGCTCTAGCGGGTACGAGCAGTACTTC. This gives the protein CASSSSGYEQYF.

The rearrangement links TRBV5-4 to TRBJ2-3; the match to TRBD2 covers 8 bases. The V and J ends lost 5 bases and 2 bases, in that order; junction bases with no gene match: 10. There are 16 residues in the CDR3. Germline V lookup: CDR1 SGHNT, CDR2 YYREEE (reference sequence). The CDR3 DNA follows: TGTGCCAGCAGACCCCGCGGGGGGATTGTCACAGATACGCAGTATTTT. This sequence encodes CASRPRGGIVTDTQYF.

This clone was counted once. The CDR3 DNA is TGTGCCAGCAGCGTAGCGCCAGGGTTGAACTACGAGCAGTACTTC. Protein sequence: CASSVAPGLNYEQYF. The rearrangement uses TRBV9 and TRBJ2-7, with D tentatively TRBD1 (5 bases). Germline V CDR1 and CDR2: SGDLS, YYNGEE. This CDR3 has 15 amino acids. The V and J ends lost 0 bases and 3 bases respectively, with 13 bases between them.

V and J are TRBV6-1 and TRBJ2-7; 8 nucleotides agree with TRBD1. V lost 8 bases and J lost 1; bases outside the gene matches: 7. Germline CDR1 reads MNHNS; CDR2 reads SASEGT. The CDR3 sequence is 14 residues long. The CDR3 sequence: CASEWGQVSYEQYF. The CDR3 DNA reads as TGTGCCAGCGAATGGGGACAGGTATCCTACGAGCAGTACTTC.

The J gene is TRBJ2-7, the V gene TRBV5-8, with D tentatively TRBD1 (5 bases). The CDR3 loop spans 14 amino acids. CDR1 SGHTS and CDR2 YDEGEE come from the germline V gene. Trimming removed 1 base at V and 6 bases at J, with 14 bases between. The CDR3 here is CASSLQGPTFEQYF. CDR3 nucleotide sequence: TGTGCCAGCAGCTTGCAGGGCCCTACGTTCGAGCAGTACTTC.

The chain combines TRBV6-5 with TRBJ1-3; the D is unclear. CDR3 size: 15 residues. Deletions cut 5 bases from V and 1 base from J, with 12 bases between. The germline gives CDR1 MNHEY, CDR2 SVGAGI. In DNA, the CDR3 is TGTGCCAGCAGTGCTTCTCTTACATCTGGAAACACCATATATTTT. This gives the protein CASSASLTSGNTIYF.

The gene calls are TRBV28 and TRBJ2-3, with TRBD2 matching over 7 bases. Germline values: CDR1 MDHEN, CDR2 SYDVKM. The ends lost 7 bases at V and 0 bases at J; junction bases unmatched: 13. The CDR3 has 17 amino acids. CDR3 in DNA: TGTGCCAGCATGGAGCGGGGCGCCAGTGGTAGCACAGATACGCAGTATTTT. Translating gives CASMERGASGSTDTQYF.

J is TRBJ1-3 and V is TRBV4-1; TRBD1 might be the D (6 bases). The CDR3 loop spans 15 amino acids. Germline values: CDR1 MGHRA, CDR2 YSYEKL. Trimming left V 3 bases short and J 3 bases short, with 12 bases between. The CDR3 region has the DNA TGCGCCAGCAGCCACAACGGGGGGCTTGGAAACACCATATATTTT. It encodes CASSHNGGLGNTIYF.

The V and J genes are TRBV9 and TRBJ2-1; D perhaps matches TRBD2 (5 bases). Germline V lookup: CDR1 SGDLS, CDR2 YYNGEE. The CDR3 runs 13 residues. The V end was cut by 0 bases, the J end by 9 bases, with 10 bases between. CDR3 residues: CASSVAPEGEQFF. CDR3 DNA: TGTGCCAGCAGCGTAGCCCCAGAGGGTGAGCAGTTCTTC.

The gene calls are TRBV5-1 and TRBJ2-2; a weak D match, TRBD2 (5 bases). Germline V lookup: CDR1 SGHRS, CDR2 YFSETQ. Trimming cost V 7 bases and J 1 base, with 8 bases left between them. The CDR3 is made up of 13 amino acids. The CDR3 loop reads CASRGENTGELFF. In DNA form, the CDR3 reads TGCGCCAGCCGGGGAGAGAACACCGGGGAGCTGTTTTTT.

The rearrangement links TRBV4-1 to TRBJ2-1; no clear D gene. This CDR3 has 13 residues. The V gene's germline CDR1 is MGHRA and CDR2 YSYEKL. Trimming took off 1 base at V and 4 bases at J, with 5 bases between the two ends. CDR3 in DNA: TGCGCCAGCAGCCAAGTAGTTTACAATGAGCAGTTCTTC. It encodes CASSQVVYNEQFF.

This clone was picked up a small number of times. The chain has TRBV6-4 and TRBJ2-5, with TRBD2 identical over 9 bases. This CDR3 region has 15 residues. The germline CDR1 and CDR2 sequences are MRHNA and SNTAGT. V was pared by 5 bases and J by 0 bases, with 4 bases of the junction left unmatched. The CDR3 DNA reads TGTGCCAGCAGTTCGGTAGCGGGGGACCAAGAGACCCAGTACTTC. Residues: CASSSVAGDQETQYF.

V usage is TRBV30 and J usage is TRBJ1-1, with 7 bases matching TRBD1. This CDR3 contains 13 residues. V was clipped by 4 bases and J by 6 bases; unmatched bases: 8. CDR1 is GTSNPN and CDR2 is SVGIG in the germline V gene (reference sequence). In DNA form, the CDR3 reads TGTGCCTGGAATCCGGAAGGGGGCTCTGAAGCTTTCTTT. As protein: CAWNPEGGSEAFF.